This TCR beta chain derives from a study of cytomegalovirus exposure and HLA in healthy donors. General observations from the study: Later work found most CMV-associated TCR beta chains apparently HLA-restricted. Presence/absence results assume similar sequencing depth per donor, which may not hold.

A word on this clone: Its antigen is unidentified.

The CDR3 extends over 16 amino acids. V was trimmed by 2 bases and J by 7 bases, leaving 19 bases between them. The PCR contained 60 Vbeta and 13 Jbeta primers. In the original workflow: As a later analysis found, there were around 86 million unique TCR beta chains, of which roughly 11 million were shared. Measured with immunoSEQ multiplex PCR; TCRdb has only the in-frame clones, and not every one. D and trimming come from the DNA, and the V and J calls and clone size come from that table. The sample has 150,000 to 200,000 clones, about 77% seen once. Material for sequencing was PBMCs. This chain links TRBV5-3 with TRBJ1-5; tentatively, D is TRBD1 (6 bases). TRBV5-3 is identified as an open reading frame with a role that is uncertain. This receptor was obtained from a young man in good health and CMV-seronegative. The CDR3 protein is CARSFRTEANGQPQHF. The CDR3 DNA reads TGTGCCAGAAGCTTCCGGACAGAGGCCAATGGGCAGCCCCAGCATTTT.